The 13 T cell receptor beta chains below were found in one sample sequenced in a study of T cell responses to AZD1222 COVID-19 vaccine. Only in-frame clones appear in the TCRdb table, and some are missing; sequencing was by immunoSEQ multiplex PCR. The sample lists 100,000 to 150,000 clones; more than 80% were seen once. The sample here was peripheral blood, taken 28 days after the second AZD1222 dose. Receptors were obtained from an adult who received the AZD1222 COVID-19 vaccine.

The sample holds a few counts of this clone. DNA of the CDR3: TGTGCCAGCAGTCCAGCGATTTCAAACATTCAGTACTTC. It translates to CASSPAISNIQYF. The gene calls are TRBV12-3 or TRBV12-4 and TRBJ2-4; the D is unclear. The CDR3 is 13 amino acids. V gave up 5 bases and J gave up 6 bases, with 11 bases separating them.

The V gene is TRBV11-3, the J gene TRBJ2-2, with TRBD2 as a possible D gene (5 bases). The CDR3 totals 15 residues. Trimming stripped 5 bases from V and 3 bases from J, with 13 bases between. Germline V gene sequence: CDR1 SGHNT, CDR2 YENEEA. CDR3 in amino acids: CASSIGLKDTGELFF. CDR3 nucleotides: TGTGCCAGCAGCATTGGACTGAAAGACACCGGGGAGCTGTTTTTT. Drawing the rest from reference TRBV11-3 and TRBJ2-2, the complete variable domain is EAGVVQSPRYKIIEKKQPVAFWCNPISGHNTLYWYLQNLGQGPELLIRYENEEAVDDSQLPKDRFSAERLKGVDSTLKIQPAELGDSAVYLCASSIGLKDTGELFFGEGSRLTVL.

The chain recombines TRBV6-5 with TRBJ1-1; possibly TRBD1 for D (6 bases). Trimming pared 1 base from V and 4 bases from J, leaving 13 bases between. The germline V gene has CDR1 MNHEY and CDR2 SVGAGI. The CDR3 totals 15 residues. CDR3 region: CASSYLDGGGTEAFF. CDR3 bases: TGTGCCAGCAGTTACTTGGACGGGGGCGGCACTGAAGCTTTCTTT.

The chain uses TRBV9 and TRBJ1-6; 11 nucleotides match TRBD1. CDR1 SGDLS and CDR2 YYNGEE come from the germline V gene. V lost 7 bases, J lost 11 bases, and 5 bases stayed unmatched. The CDR3 has 13 amino acids. The CDR3 loop is CASGQGAGAPLHF. The CDR3, as DNA: TGTGCCAGCGGACAGGGGGCTGGGGCACCCCTCCACTTT.

J is TRBJ2-5 and V is TRBV19, with 8 bases matching TRBD2. V was pared by 4 bases and J by 2 bases, with 9 bases of the junction left unmatched. The CDR3 loop spans 16 amino acids. The germline V gene has CDR1 LNHDA and CDR2 SQIVND (reference sequence). Here the CDR3 reads CASSTPGGATQETQYF. The CDR3 nucleotides read TGTGCCAGTAGTACCCCCGGGGGGGCTACGCAAGAGACCCAGTACTTC.

The V call is TRBV7-2, the J call TRBJ2-2; 9 bases agree with TRBD1. The germline CDR1 and CDR2 sequences are SGHTA and FQGNSA. This CDR3 comprises 16 residues. The J segment lost 5 bases and the V segment lost 0 bases, leaving 4 bases of the junction unmatched. Here the CDR3 reads CASSLAGQGITGELFF. CDR3 bases: TGTGCCAGCAGCTTAGCGGGACAGGGTATTACCGGGGAGCTGTTTTTT.

J is TRBJ2-2 and V is TRBV9; 9 bases are a match to TRBD1. The CDR3 is made up of 17 amino acids. Per the germline V gene, CDR1 is SGDLS and CDR2 is YYNGEE. Trimming removed 0 bases from V and 2 bases from J; junction bases left unmatched: 5. The CDR3 here is CASSVEPTGGNTGELFF. The CDR3 DNA reads TGTGCCAGCAGCGTAGAGCCGACAGGGGGAAACACCGGGGAGCTGTTTTTT.

A few counts support this clone. V usage is TRBV5-4 and J usage is TRBJ1-2; D uncertain. The V and J ends lost 3 bases and 2 bases respectively, with 14 bases between them. Per the germline V gene, CDR1 is SGHNT and CDR2 is YYREEE (reference sequence). The length of the CDR3 is 15 residues. Here the CDR3 DNA reads TGTGCCAGCAGCTATAGGACGGTCGACAACTATGGCTACACCTTC. Amino acids: CASSYRTVDNYGYTF.

The CDR3 DNA reads TGTGCCTCTTCGACCAGGGTCCCGAACACTGAAGCTTTCTTT. Protein sequence: CASSTRVPNTEAFF. V and J are TRBV30 and TRBJ1-1; TRBD1 is a possible D gene (5 bases). From germline, CDR1 is GTSNPN and CDR2 SVGIG (reference sequence). This CDR3 has 14 amino acids. Trimming removed 7 bases at V and 1 base at J, with 16 bases between.

This clone was observed a handful of times. The chain uses TRBV5-6 and TRBJ2-5; D might be TRBD2 (6 bases). This CDR3 is built from 15 residues. V shed 1 base and J shed 6 bases, with 16 bases lying between them. Germline CDR1 SGHDT, CDR2 YYEEEE. CDR3 DNA sequence: TGTGCCAGCAGCTTGCGACTCAGGGCGGGAAAGACCCAGTACTTC. It is translated as CASSLRLRAGKTQYF.

The rearrangement uses TRBV28 and TRBJ1-2, with 7 positions matching TRBD1. The germline CDR1 and CDR2 sequences are MDHEN and SYDVKM. Unmatched junction bases numbered 5, after V lost 2 bases and J lost 5 bases. The CDR3 is made up of 14 amino acids. CDR3 coding DNA: TGTGCCAGCAGTTTACAGACAGGGAGGTATGGCTACACCTTC. Translated, it gives CASSLQTGRYGYTF.

CDR3 sequence: CASSLQGPYGYTF. CDR3 bases: TGTGCCAGCAGTTTACAGGGGCCCTATGGCTACACCTTC. This chain joins TRBV12-3 or TRBV12-4 and TRBJ1-2, with D maybe TRBD1 (6 bases). The V end lost 2 bases, the J end lost 4 bases, and 8 bases lay between the germline ends. The CDR3 covers 13 residues.

This clone was seen only once. The rearrangement links TRBV30 to TRBJ2-1; 9 nucleotides match TRBD1. Germline V gene lookup returns CDR1 GTSNPN and CDR2 SVGIG (reference sequence). Unmatched junction bases numbered 12, after V lost 7 bases and J lost 8 bases. The length of the CDR3 is 14 residues. The CDR3 nucleotides read TGTGCCTTCGGACAGGGGACGTTTTATGATGAGCAGTTCTTC. Protein product: CAFGQGTFYDEQFF. Full variable domain (outside the CDR3, taken from reference TRBV30 and TRBJ2-1): SQTIHQWPATLVQPVGSPLSLECTVEGTSNPNLYWYRQAAGRGLQLLFYSVGIGQISSEVPQNLSASRPQDRQFILSSKKLLLSDSGFYLCAFGQGTFYDEQFFGPGTRLTVL.